The TCR beta chain described here comes from a study of OX40 agonist ivuxolimab in advanced cancers. The table came from immunoSEQ multiplex PCR; TCRdb's copy has only in-frame clones and leaves some out. This table holds approximately 79,000 clones, roughly 90% found once. V was pared by 5 bases and J by 4 bases, with 17 bases between. The germline V gene encodes CDR1 MNHEY and CDR2 SMNVEV (reference sequence). The CDR3 has 15 amino acids. Whole-study results and caveats: The work left the antigen specificity of expanded peripheral T cells undetermined. More expanded clones were found, on average, in CD8+ than in CD4+ T cells.

Concerning this clone itself: The antigen remains undetermined.

Sequenced here: CD4+ or CD8+ T cells sorted from blood, sampled in a trial of the OX40 agonist ivuxolimab. The source is an adult with an advanced solid tumor such as melanoma, head and neck, liver or kidney cancer. J is TRBJ2-5 and V is TRBV27, with D possibly matching TRBD2 (6 bases). CDR3 protein: CASSGQVLGGETQYF. As DNA, the CDR3 is TGTGCCAGCAGTGGCCAGGTACTCGGGGGAGAGACCCAGTACTTC.